In this sample, the clone carrying this TCR beta chain turned up many times. The antigen is undetermined. This sample is drawn from a study of early T cells in non-severe SARS-CoV-2 infection. In the study overall: Whole-blood bulk RNA, unsorted, was sequenced, and chains were unpaired.

Individual cDNA molecules received unique molecular identifiers. Via MiXCR, TCRdb re-called the 5' RACE reads, giving one row per CDR3 protein. The sample has some 48,000 distinct CDR3 sequences, over 3.5% seen once; the top ten hold roughly 6.4%. Points from the study as a whole: Database matching using VDJdb favored anti-spike CD8 responses, with private and CD4 specificities left missing.

The receptor was derived from an adult who was a healthcare worker with PCR-confirmed SARS-CoV-2 infection or an uninfected control (not recorded which). Sequencing was performed on whole blood.

The CDR3 here is CASGLEQGSLGGELFF. CDR3 DNA sequence: TGTGCTAGTGGTTTGGAACAGGGGTCCCTGGGCGGGGAGCTGTTTTTT. J is TRBJ2-2 and V is TRBV12-5, with 7 nucleotides matching TRBD1. The CDR3 covers 16 residues. After removal of 1 base from V and 7 bases from J, the junction contained 9 bases not matched to a gene. Germline V gene data show CDR1 as LGHNT and CDR2 as FRNRAP.